Listed below are T cell receptor beta chains from one sample, sequenced in a study of OX40 agonist ivuxolimab in advanced cancers. The protocol was immunoSEQ multiplex PCR, while the TCRdb copy is restricted to in-frame clones and leaves out a portion. This sample has 40,000 to 60,000 clones, with about 93% found just once. The source was CD4+ or CD8+ T cells sorted from blood, collected in a trial of the OX40 agonist ivuxolimab. These TCRs come from an adult with an advanced solid tumor such as melanoma, head and neck, liver or kidney cancer. CDR3s include the opening cysteine and the closing phenylalanine or tryptophan. Fields, in order: clone size, J gene, V gene, D gene, CDR3 protein, CDR3 DNA. D genes are given only for firm matches. Some rows have no size entry. The others give once, few or many, or a class for an expanded clone.

>NA|TRBJ1-6|TRBV19|NA
CASSMGGMSSPLHF
TGTGCCAGTAGTATGGGGGGCATGAGCTCACCCCTCCACTTT
>NA|TRBJ1-1|TRBV4-1|NA
CASSQGGESTEAFF
TGCGCCAGCAGCCAAGGGGGAGAGAGCACTGAAGCTTTCTTT
>NA|TRBJ1-3|TRBV7-8|NA
CASSLAGTVSSGNTIYF
TGTGCCAGCAGCTTAGCGGGGACTGTGAGCTCTGGAAACACCATATATTTT
>NA|TRBJ1-1|TRBV25-1|TRBD1
CASSENQGAHTEAFF
TGTGCCAGCAGTGAAAACCAGGGGGCTCACACTGAAGCTTTCTTT
>NA|TRBJ2-5|TRBV19|NA
CASSTGHQETQYF
TGTGCCAGTAGTACCGGACACCAAGAGACCCAGTACTTC
>NA|TRBJ1-2|TRBV7-9|TRBD1
CASSPPMDRGGGYTF
TGTGCCAGCAGCCCCCCGATGGACAGGGGAGGTGGCTACACCTTC
>NA|TRBJ2-7|TRBV7-9|TRBD2
CASESSGGEQYF
TGTGCCAGCGAGTCTAGCGGCGGCGAGCAGTACTTC
>once|TRBJ1-2|TRBV5-6|NA
CASSLRGVYFNYGYTF
TGTGCCAGCAGCTTAAGGGGGGTCTACTTTAACTATGGCTACACCTTC
>NA|TRBJ2-7|TRBV19|NA
CASSTRPYEQYF
TGTGCCAGTAGTACGCGGCCATACGAGCAGTACTTC
>NA|TRBJ1-2|TRBV7-9|NA
CASSDHRWRNYGYTF
TGTGCCAGCAGCGATCACAGGTGGAGAAACTATGGCTACACCTTC
>NA|TRBJ2-7|TRBV10-3|NA
CAIRVGLSYEQYF
TGTGCCATCAGGGTGGGGCTCTCCTACGAGCAGTACTTC
>NA|TRBJ1-5|TRBV10-2|NA
CASSEGAVYQPQHF
TGCGCCAGCAGTGAAGGGGCTGTATATCAGCCCCAGCATTTT
>NA|TRBJ1-1|TRBV4-2|NA
CASSRRGTEAFF
TGTGCCAGCAGCCGGAGGGGTACTGAAGCTTTCTTT
>NA|TRBJ1-1|TRBV7-2|NA
CASSSRGWLEMVAFF
TGTGCCAGCAGCTCCAGGGGTTGGCTGGAGATGGTAGCTTTCTTT
>NA|TRBJ2-2|TRBV11-1|NA
CASREREDGANTGELFF
TGTGCCAGCAGGGAAAGGGAAGACGGCGCGAACACCGGGGAGCTGTTTTTT
>NA|TRBJ1-1|TRBV6-6|NA
CASSGEQGASTEAFF
TGTGCCAGCAGTGGGGAACAGGGTGCGAGTACTGAAGCTTTCTTT
>once|TRBJ1-1|TRBV15|NA
CATSRNENTEAFF
TGTGCCACCAGCAGAAACGAAAACACTGAAGCTTTCTTT
>NA|TRBJ1-1|TRBV27|NA
CASSWGTGTEAFF
TGTGCCAGCAGTTGGGGGACGGGCACTGAAGCTTTCTTT
>NA|TRBJ2-6|TRBV27|NA
CASSLNPGAGANVLTF
TGTGCCAGCAGTTTAAATCCAGGGGCTGGGGCCAACGTCCTGACTTTC
>once|TRBJ2-3|TRBV7-2|TRBD2
CASSLILAGGDTQYF
TGTGCCAGCAGCTTGATTTTGGCGGGGGGAGATACGCAGTATTTT
>once|TRBJ1-1|TRBV23-1|TRBD1
CASSHRDRGVQNTEAFF
TGCGCCAGCAGTCATCGGGACAGGGGTGTTCAGAACACTGAAGCTTTCTTT
>NA|TRBJ1-2|TRBV11-2|NA
CASSLRQEEGNTF
TGTGCCAGCAGCTTACGACAAGAGGAGGGGAACACCTTC
>NA|TRBJ1-1|TRBV6-5|NA
CASKGVGWEEAFF
TGTGCCAGCAAGGGCGTGGGGTGGGAAGAAGCTTTCTTT
>NA|TRBJ1-1|TRBV25-1|NA
CASSDIEAFF
TGTGCCAGCAGTGACATTGAAGCTTTCTTT
>NA|TRBJ2-5|TRBV6-5|NA
CASSYKGLETQYF
TGTGCCAGCAGTTACAAGGGGCTGGAGACCCAGTACTTC
>NA|TRBJ2-2|TRBV5-4|TRBD2
CASSNLAGGPHTGELFF
TGTGCCAGCAGCAACCTAGCGGGGGGGCCTCACACCGGGGAGCTGTTTTTT
>NA|TRBJ2-1|TRBV5-6|TRBD2
CASSGPGLAGDYNEQFF
TGTGCCAGCAGCGGACCGGGACTAGCGGGGGACTACAATGAGCAGTTCTTC
>NA|TRBJ1-5|TRBV27|NA
CASSISQESNQPQHF
TGTGCCAGCAGTATATCCCAGGAGAGCAATCAGCCCCAGCATTTT
>NA|TRBJ2-2|TRBV19|TRBD2
CASKPGLAAWNTGELFF
TGTGCCAGTAAACCGGGACTAGCGGCCTGGAACACCGGGGAGCTGTTTTTT
>NA|TRBJ1-1|TRBV4-1|TRBD1
CASSHEGATEAFF
TGCGCCAGCAGCCACGAGGGGGCTACTGAAGCTTTCTTT
>NA|TRBJ2-3|TRBV30|NA
CAWSIVVTDTQYF
TGTGCCTGGAGCATAGTAGTCACAGATACGCAGTATTTT
>NA|TRBJ2-2|TRBV6-5|TRBD1
CASSSPDRVDTGELFF
TGTGCCAGCAGTTCCCCGGACAGGGTCGACACCGGGGAGCTGTTTTTT
>NA|TRBJ1-5|TRBV5-5|NA
CASSLTDYSNQPQHF
TGTGCCAGCAGCTTGACAGACTATAGCAATCAGCCCCAGCATTTT
>once|TRBJ2-2|TRBV19|NA
CASLGMDTGELFF
TGTGCCAGTTTGGGGATGGACACCGGGGAGCTGTTTTTT
>NA|TRBJ1-6|TRBV4-1|NA
CASSQELGQKNSPLHF
TGCGCCAGCAGCCAAGAGCTCGGGCAGAAAAATTCACCCCTCCACTTT
>NA|TRBJ2-5|TRBV7-6|NA
CASSSPGGRETQYF
TGTGCCAGCAGCTCCCCAGGAGGGCGGGAGACCCAGTACTTC
>NA|TRBJ2-2|TRBV28|NA
CASIVRGQGPNTGELFF
TGTGCCAGCATAGTTCGTGGGCAGGGGCCAAACACCGGGGAGCTGTTTTTT
>NA|TRBJ2-1|TRBV28|NA
CASTLKGDLVDEQFF
TGTGCCAGCACCTTGAAGGGGGACCTTGTGGATGAGCAGTTCTTC
>NA|TRBJ1-5|TRBV27|NA
CASSLSGGGQPQHF
TGTGCCAGCAGTTTATCAGGCGGGGGGCAGCCCCAGCATTTT
>NA|TRBJ1-1|TRBV7-2|NA
CASSSGWSTEAFF
TGTGCCAGCAGCTCTGGCTGGAGCACTGAAGCTTTCTTT
>once|TRBJ1-1|TRBV9|NA
CASSVDRNTEAFF
TGTGCCAGCAGCGTAGACCGGAACACTGAAGCTTTCTTT
>NA|TRBJ1-1|TRBV19|TRBD1
CASTQGAFEAFF
TGTGCCAGTACCCAGGGGGCCTTTGAAGCTTTCTTT
>NA|TRBJ1-2|TRBV10-3|TRBD1
CAISERQGADGYTF
TGTGCCATCAGTGAGAGACAGGGGGCAGATGGCTACACCTTC
>NA|TRBJ2-6|TRBV15|NA
CATTGAGANVLTF
TGTGCCACCACCGGGGCTGGGGCCAACGTCCTGACTTTC
>NA|TRBJ1-2|TRBV11-2|NA
CASSLGRGDGYTF
TGTGCCAGCAGCTTAGGTCGGGGGGATGGCTACACCTTC
>NA|TRBJ2-2|TRBV4-1|TRBD2
CASSNDAAGGPGGELFF
TGCGCCAGCAGCAACGATGCGGCGGGGGGGCCGGGCGGGGAGCTGTTTTTT
>NA|TRBJ2-7|TRBV29-1|TRBD2
CSVVGGAENEQYF
TGCAGCGTTGTCGGGGGGGCGGAGAACGAGCAGTACTTC
>NA|TRBJ2-1|TRBV2|TRBD1
CASLWTGGGEQFF
TGTGCCAGCCTCTGGACAGGGGGCGGTGAGCAGTTCTTC
>NA|TRBJ1-6|TRBV6-5|NA
CASSYGPAGPNSPLHF
TGTGCCAGCAGTTACGGTCCCGCAGGGCCTAATTCACCCCTCCACTTT
>NA|TRBJ2-2|TRBV19|TRBD2
CASSIELAGVTGELFF
TGTGCCAGTAGTATAGAACTAGCGGGGGTGACCGGGGAGCTGTTTTTT
>few|TRBJ1-1|TRBV5-1|NA
CASSGQSEAFF
TGCGCCAGCAGCGGACAGAGTGAAGCTTTCTTT
>NA|TRBJ1-6|TRBV15|NA
CATSTSIGGSYNSPLHF
TGTGCCACCAGCACCTCAATAGGGGGCTCCTATAATTCACCCCTCCACTTT
>NA|TRBJ1-2|TRBV10-3|NA
CAISAIEEDYGYTF
TGTGCCATCAGTGCAATAGAGGAGGACTATGGCTACACCTTC